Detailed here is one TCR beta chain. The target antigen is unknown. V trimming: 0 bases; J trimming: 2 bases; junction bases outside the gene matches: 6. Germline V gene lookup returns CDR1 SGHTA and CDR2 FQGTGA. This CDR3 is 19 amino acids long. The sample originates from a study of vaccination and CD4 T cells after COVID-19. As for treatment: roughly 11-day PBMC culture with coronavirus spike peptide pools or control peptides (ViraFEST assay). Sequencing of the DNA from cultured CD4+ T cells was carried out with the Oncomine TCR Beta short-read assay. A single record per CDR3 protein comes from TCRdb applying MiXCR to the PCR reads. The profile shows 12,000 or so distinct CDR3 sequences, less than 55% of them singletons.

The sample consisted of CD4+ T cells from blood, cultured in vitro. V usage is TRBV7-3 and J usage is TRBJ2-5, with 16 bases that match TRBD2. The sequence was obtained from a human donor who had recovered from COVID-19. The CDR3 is CASSLTGGLAGGPQETQYF. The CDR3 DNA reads TGTGCCAGCAGCTTAACGGGGGGACTAGCGGGAGGGCCACAAGAGACCCAGTACTTC.